This paragraph reports one T cell receptor (beta chain). HTBI primers from iRepertoire and Arm-PCR of CDR3 regions yielded the TCR beta libraries. TCRdb re-called the multiplex PCR reads with MiXCR, one entry per CDR3 protein. This table has 430,000 or so distinct CDR3 sequences, around 20% appearing once. This specimen belongs to a study of regulatory T cells in long-lasting Graves disease. The CDR3 totals 16 residues. Trimming cost V 0 bases and J 2 bases; bases outside gene matches: 7. From germline, CDR1 is SEHNR and CDR2 FQNEAQ (reference sequence). Time point in this sample: persistent/refractory GD, antithyroid drugs over 5 years with positive TRAb. Generation of the TCR library employed RNA extracted from PBMCs.

The TCR originated in a female donor with Graves disease. This chain uses TRBV7-9 with TRBJ2-7; 7 bases fit TRBD2. Sequences were derived from peripheral blood mononuclear cells (PBMCs), sampled when the disease was refractory, from a patient treated with antithyroid drugs. CDR3 bases: TGTGCCAGCAGCTTAGCGAAGTCTAGCGGCGCCTACGAGCAGTACTTC. Its translation is CASSLAKSSGAYEQYF.